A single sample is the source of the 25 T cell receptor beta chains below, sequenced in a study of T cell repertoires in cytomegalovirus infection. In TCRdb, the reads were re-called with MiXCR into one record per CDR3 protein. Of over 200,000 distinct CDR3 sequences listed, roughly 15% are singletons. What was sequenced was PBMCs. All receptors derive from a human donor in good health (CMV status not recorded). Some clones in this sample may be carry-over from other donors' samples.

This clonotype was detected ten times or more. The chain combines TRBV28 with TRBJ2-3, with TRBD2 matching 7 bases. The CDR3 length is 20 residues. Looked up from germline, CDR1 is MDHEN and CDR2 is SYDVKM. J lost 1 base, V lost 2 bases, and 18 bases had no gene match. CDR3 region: CASSLGLWEGLDSGTDTQYF. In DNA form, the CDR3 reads TGTGCCAGCAGTTTAGGCCTTTGGGAGGGACTGGATAGCGGCACAGATACGCAGTATTTT. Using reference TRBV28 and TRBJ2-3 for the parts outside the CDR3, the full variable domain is DVKVTQSSRYLVKRTGEKVFLECVQDMDHENMFWYRQDPGLGLRLIYFSYDVKMKEKGDIPEGYSVSREKKERFSLILESASTNQTSMYLCASSLGLWEGLDSGTDTQYFGPGTRLTVL.

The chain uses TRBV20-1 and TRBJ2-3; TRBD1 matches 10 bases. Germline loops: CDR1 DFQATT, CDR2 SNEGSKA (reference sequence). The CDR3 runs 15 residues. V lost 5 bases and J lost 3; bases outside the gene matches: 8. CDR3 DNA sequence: TGCAGTGCTGGGGACAGGGGCAGAGGGACAGATACGCAGTATTTT. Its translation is CSAGDRGRGTDTQYF.

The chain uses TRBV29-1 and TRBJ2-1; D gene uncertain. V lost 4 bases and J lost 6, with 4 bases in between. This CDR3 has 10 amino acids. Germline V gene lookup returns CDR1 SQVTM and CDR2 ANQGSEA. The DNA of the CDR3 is TGCAGCGTTGGGGGCAATGAGCAGTTCTTC. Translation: CSVGGNEQFF.

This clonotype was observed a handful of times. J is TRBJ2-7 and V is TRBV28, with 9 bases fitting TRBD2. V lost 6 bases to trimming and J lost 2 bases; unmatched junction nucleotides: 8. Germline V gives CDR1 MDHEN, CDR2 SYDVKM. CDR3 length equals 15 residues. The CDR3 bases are TGTGCCAGCAGCCTTAGACTAGCGGCCACCTACGAGCAGTACTTC. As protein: CASSLRLAATYEQYF.

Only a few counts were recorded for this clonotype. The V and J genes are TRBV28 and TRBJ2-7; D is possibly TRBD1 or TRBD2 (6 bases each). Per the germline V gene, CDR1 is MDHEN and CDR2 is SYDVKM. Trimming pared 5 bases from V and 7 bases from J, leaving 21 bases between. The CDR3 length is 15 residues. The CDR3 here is CASSQPWQGTGEQYF. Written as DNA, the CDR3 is TGTGCCAGCAGTCAACCGTGGCAGGGGACTGGGGAGCAGTACTTC.

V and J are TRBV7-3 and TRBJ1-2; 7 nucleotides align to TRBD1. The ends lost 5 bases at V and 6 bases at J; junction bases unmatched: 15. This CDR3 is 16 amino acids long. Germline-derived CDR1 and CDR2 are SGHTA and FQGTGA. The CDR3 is CASSRSPGGDENGYTF. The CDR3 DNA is TGTGCCAGCAGCCGCTCGCCAGGGGGTGACGAGAATGGCTACACCTTC.

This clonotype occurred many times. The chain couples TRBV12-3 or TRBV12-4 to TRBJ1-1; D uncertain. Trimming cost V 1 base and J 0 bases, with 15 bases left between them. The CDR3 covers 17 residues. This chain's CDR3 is CASSLDAGGRMNTEAFF. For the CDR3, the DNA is TGTGCCAGCAGTTTAGATGCTGGAGGACGGATGAACACTGAAGCTTTCTTT.

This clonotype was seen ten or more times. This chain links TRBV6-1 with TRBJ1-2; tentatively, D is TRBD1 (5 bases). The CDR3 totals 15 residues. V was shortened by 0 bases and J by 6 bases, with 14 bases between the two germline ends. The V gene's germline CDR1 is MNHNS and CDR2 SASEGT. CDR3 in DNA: TGTGCCAGCAGTGAAGCGCGAAGGGGCGAGAATGGCTACACCTTC. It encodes CASSEARRGENGYTF.

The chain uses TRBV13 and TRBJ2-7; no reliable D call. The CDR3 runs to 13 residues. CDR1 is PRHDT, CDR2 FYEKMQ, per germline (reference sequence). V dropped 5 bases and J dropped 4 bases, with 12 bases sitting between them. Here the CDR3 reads CASSRASEYEQYF. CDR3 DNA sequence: TGTGCCAGCAGCCGGGCCAGCGAATACGAGCAGTACTTC.

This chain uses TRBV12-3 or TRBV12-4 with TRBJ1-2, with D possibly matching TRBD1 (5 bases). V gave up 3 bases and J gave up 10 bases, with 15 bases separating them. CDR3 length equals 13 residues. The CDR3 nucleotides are TGTGCCAGCAGTTTTTTCGTCCAGGGACCCTACACCTTC. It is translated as CASSFFVQGPYTF.

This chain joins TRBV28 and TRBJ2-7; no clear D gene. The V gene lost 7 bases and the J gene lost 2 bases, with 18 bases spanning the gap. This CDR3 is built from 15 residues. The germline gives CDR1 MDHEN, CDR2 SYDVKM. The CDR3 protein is CASTLGGIHTYEQYF. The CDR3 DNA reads TGTGCCAGCACATTGGGCGGCATCCATACCTACGAGCAGTACTTC.

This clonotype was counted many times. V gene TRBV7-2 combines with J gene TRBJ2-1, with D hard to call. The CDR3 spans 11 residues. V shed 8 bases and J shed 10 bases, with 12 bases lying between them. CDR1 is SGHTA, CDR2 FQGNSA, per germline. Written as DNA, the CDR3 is TGTGCCAGCGCCCTAGATGGCGAGCAGTTCTTC. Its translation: CASALDGEQFF.

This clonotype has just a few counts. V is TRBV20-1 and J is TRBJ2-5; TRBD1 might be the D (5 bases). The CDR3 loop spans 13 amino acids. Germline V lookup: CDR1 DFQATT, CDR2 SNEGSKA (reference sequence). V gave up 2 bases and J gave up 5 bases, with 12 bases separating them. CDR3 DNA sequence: TGCAGTGCTAGATACAGGCTTAAGGAGACCCAGTACTTC. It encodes CSARYRLKETQYF.

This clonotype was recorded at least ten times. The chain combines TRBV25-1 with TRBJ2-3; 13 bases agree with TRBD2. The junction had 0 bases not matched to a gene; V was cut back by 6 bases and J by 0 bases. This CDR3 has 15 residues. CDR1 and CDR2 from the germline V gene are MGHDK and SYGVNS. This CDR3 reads CASRLAGGSTDTQYF. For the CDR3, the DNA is TGTGCCAGCAGACTAGCGGGGGGGAGCACAGATACGCAGTATTTT.

The CDR3 sequence: CASSFHLAGAIYEQYF. The CDR3 coding sequence is TGTGCCAGCAGTTTCCATCTAGCGGGGGCTATCTACGAGCAGTACTTC. The rearrangement uses TRBV27 and TRBJ2-7; TRBD2 matches 10 bases. This CDR3 has 16 amino acids. Per the germline V gene, CDR1 is MNHEY and CDR2 is SMNVEV (reference sequence). Trimming at V came to 3 bases and at J to 3 bases, leaving 8 bases not matched to a gene.

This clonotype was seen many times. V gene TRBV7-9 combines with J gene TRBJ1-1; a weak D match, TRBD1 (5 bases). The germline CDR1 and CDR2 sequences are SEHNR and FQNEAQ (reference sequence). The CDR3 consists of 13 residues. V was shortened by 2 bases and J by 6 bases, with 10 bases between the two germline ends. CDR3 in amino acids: CASSLRGLAEAFF. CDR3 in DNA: TGTGCCAGCAGCTTACGGGGGTTGGCTGAAGCTTTCTTT.

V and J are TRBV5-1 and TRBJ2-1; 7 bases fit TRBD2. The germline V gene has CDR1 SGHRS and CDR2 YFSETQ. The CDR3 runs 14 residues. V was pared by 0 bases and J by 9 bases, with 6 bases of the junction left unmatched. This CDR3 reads CASSLETSRPEQFF. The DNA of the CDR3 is TGCGCCAGCAGCTTGGAGACTAGCAGACCTGAGCAGTTCTTC.

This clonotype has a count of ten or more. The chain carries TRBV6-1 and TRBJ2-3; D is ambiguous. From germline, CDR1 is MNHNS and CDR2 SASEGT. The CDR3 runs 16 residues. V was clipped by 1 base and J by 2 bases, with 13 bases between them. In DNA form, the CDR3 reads TGTGCCAGCAGTGAAGTCTGGATTCAGTCCACAGATACGCAGTATTTT. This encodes CASSEVWIQSTDTQYF.

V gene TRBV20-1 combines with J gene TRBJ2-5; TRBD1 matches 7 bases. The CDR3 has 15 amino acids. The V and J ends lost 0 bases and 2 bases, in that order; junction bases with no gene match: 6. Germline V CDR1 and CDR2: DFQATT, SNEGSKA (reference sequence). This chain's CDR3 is CSARDNGRGQETQYF. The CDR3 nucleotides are TGCAGTGCTAGAGATAACGGCAGGGGGCAAGAGACCCAGTACTTC.

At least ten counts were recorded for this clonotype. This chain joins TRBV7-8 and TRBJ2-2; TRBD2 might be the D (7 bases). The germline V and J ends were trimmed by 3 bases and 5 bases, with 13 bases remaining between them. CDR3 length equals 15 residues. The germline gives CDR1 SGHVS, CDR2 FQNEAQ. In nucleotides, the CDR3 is TGTGCCAGCAGCTTGCGGGGGACAACTACCGGGGAGCTGTTTTTT. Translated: CASSLRGTTTGELFF. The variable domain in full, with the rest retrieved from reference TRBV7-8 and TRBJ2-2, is GAGVSQSPRYKVAKRGQDVALRCDPISGHVSLFWYQQALGQGPEFLTYFQNEAQLDKSGLPSDRFFAERPEGSVSTLKIQRTQQEDSAVYLCASSLRGTTTGELFFGEGSRLTVL.

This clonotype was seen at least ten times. Here the CDR3 DNA reads TGTGCCAGCAGTTCCCCGTTTGTCGATGAGCAGTTCTTC. The encoded protein is CASSSPFVDEQFF. The chain combines TRBV25-1 with TRBJ2-1; D unclear. This CDR3 has 13 residues. The ends were cut back, 5 bases at V and 8 bases at J, with 13 bases in the middle. CDR1 is MGHDK, CDR2 SYGVNS, per germline.

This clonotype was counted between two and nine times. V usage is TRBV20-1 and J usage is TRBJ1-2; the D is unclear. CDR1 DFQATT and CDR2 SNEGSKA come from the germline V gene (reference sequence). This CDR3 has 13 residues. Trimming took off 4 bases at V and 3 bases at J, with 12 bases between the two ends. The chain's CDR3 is CSAKRGWDYGYTF. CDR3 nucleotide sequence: TGCAGTGCTAAACGCGGCTGGGACTATGGCTACACCTTC.

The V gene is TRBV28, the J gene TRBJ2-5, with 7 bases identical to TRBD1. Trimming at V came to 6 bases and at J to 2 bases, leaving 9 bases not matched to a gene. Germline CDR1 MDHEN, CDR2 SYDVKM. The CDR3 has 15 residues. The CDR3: CASSTPTGVQETQYF. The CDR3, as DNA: TGTGCCAGCAGCACGCCAACAGGGGTTCAAGAGACCCAGTACTTC.

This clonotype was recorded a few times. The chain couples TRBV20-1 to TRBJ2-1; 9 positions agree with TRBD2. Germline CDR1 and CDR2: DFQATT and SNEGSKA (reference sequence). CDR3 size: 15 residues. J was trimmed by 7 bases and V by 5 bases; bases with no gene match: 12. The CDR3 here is CSAFHGSGGTNEQFF. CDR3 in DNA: TGCAGTGCTTTCCATGGAAGCGGGGGGACTAATGAGCAGTTCTTC.

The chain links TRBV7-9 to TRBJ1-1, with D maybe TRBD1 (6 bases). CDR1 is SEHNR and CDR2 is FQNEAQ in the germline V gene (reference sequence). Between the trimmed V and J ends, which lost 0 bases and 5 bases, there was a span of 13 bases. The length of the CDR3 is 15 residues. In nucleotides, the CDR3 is TGTGCCAGCAGCTTAGCCGGCAGGGGAAATACTGAAGCTTTCTTT. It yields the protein CASSLAGRGNTEAFF. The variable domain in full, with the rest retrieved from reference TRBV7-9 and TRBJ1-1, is DTGVSQNPRHKITKRGQNVTFRCDPISEHNRLYWYRQTLGQGPEFLTYFQNEAQLEKSRLLSDRFSAERPKGSFSTLEIQRTEQGDSAMYLCASSLAGRGNTEAFFGQGTRLTVV.